Reported below is one T cell receptor beta chain. This clonotype showed up just a few times. Its antigen is unknown. No base quality information exists; no much larger clone differs at one position. The sample comes from a study of blood T cells in healthy people across ages (dated by TCRdb to between 2015 and 2016). In terms of the full investigation: In model experiments, template switching captured about one uniquely barcoded TCR beta cDNA molecule for every two T cells. For two donors (one aged 18 to 30 and one aged 80 or older), the study analyzed two additional independent replicas of 1 million unique cDNA reads from the same blood draw. The donors were split into four age groups: young (average around 17 years), middle-aged (over 35), aged (62) and long-lived (approximately 89). To avoid experimental bias, donors of different ages were randomly spread across the sequencing lanes. To track age-related changes in TCR beta repertoire diversity, the study relied on deep sequencing normalized with unique cDNA molecular identifiers. Results and caveats for the whole study, not just this receptor: Estimates of total diversity from one million sequenced T cells were regarded as lower bounds and underestimates. As age increased, observed TCR beta diversity per million T cells dropped in a roughly linear way, and a significant reduction was already evident by age around 41. Conclusive comparison of naive and antigen-experienced compartments was prevented by the profiling of bulk unsorted PBMCs. Donor CMV infection status was unknown, potentially confounding age-related changes in expanded clonotypes. Observed TCR beta diversity correlated strongly with the percentage of naive T cells measured by flow cytometry. Compared with the aged group, the long-lived group had more naive CD4+ T cells, fewer expanded clones and increased TCR diversity, a pattern suggesting age selection.

Trimming at the junction amounts to 5 bases on V and 3 bases on J, and the germline ends lie 19 bases apart. CDR1 and CDR2 are drawn from the germline V gene: SNHLY, FYNNEI. The CDR3, from cysteine to phenylalanine, totals 17 residues. Only CDR3 DNA remains: 51 bases, in frame from the first base. Systemically healthy Caucasian individuals from Russia, some 36 in total and aged about 6 to 100 years, were included as donors. Ten milliliters of peripheral blood were drawn from each donor into EDTA-treated Vacutainer tubes. PBMCs were isolated by Ficoll-Paque density-gradient centrifugation, with at least 7 million obtained per sample. Total RNA, at least 6 micrograms per sample, was extracted from PBMCs with Trizol reagent. For every donor, an aliquot of PBMCs went through flow cytometry to measure the percentages of naive CD45RAhigh/CD27high T cells. Receptors were amplified or captured by 5' RACE. The data were produced on an Illumina HiSeq 2500. The second PCR ran for roughly 7 to 12 cycles and used a J-beta primer mix along with a sample-barcoded 5' primer. A unique molecular identifier was introduced onto each TCR beta cDNA molecule by a template-switch 5' adaptor carrying 12 random nucleotides. At least 3 million CDR3-containing paired-end reads were obtained from each sample. First-strand cDNA was synthesized from all RNA with the Mint cDNA synthesis kit, primed by a TRBC-specific oligonucleotide. Following uracil-DNA glycosylase treatment, all cDNA underwent a first 18-cycle PCR with the universal primers M1SS and BC2_uni_R. As for how the authors treated the data: Each sample was normalized by randomly selecting 1 million high-quality reads, each carrying a distinct molecular identifier. Reads with shared molecular identifiers were discarded instead of being binned into consensus sequences. MiTCR, with a Q25 quality threshold and the strictest error-elimination algorithm, was used for CDR3 identification, clonotype clustering and error correction. A nonparametric unseen species model using Euler transformation provided a lower-bound estimate of total TCR beta diversity. TCRdb trimmed the raw reads at Q25, called clones with MiXCR and kept productive beta chains. Entries are consolidated by CDR3 protein sequence, retaining the most common genes and DNA. The V and J calls reflect TCRdb's pipeline rather than the authors' work. The sample yields around 870,000 distinct CDR3 sequences; 25% to 35% were counted once. The ten biggest clones cover roughly 17% of the sample.

Here the chain combines TRBV2 and TRBJ1-4; perhaps TRBD1 is the D gene, with 6 bases matching. This TCR derives from a woman older than 75 in good health. Sequencing was carried out using blood. The CDR3 corresponds to CASSNILPGHPNEKLFF. The sequence in DNA is TGTGCCAGCAGTAACATACTACCGGGACACCCTAATGAAAAACTGTTTTTT.